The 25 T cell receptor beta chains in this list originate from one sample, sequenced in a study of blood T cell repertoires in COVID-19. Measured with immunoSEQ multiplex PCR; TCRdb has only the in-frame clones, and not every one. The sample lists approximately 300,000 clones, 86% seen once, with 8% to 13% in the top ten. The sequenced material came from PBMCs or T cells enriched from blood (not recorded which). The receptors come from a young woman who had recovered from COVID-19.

The CDR3 region has the DNA TGCGCCAGCAGCTCAGACAGGTACTACGAGCAGTACTTC. Residues: CASSSDRYYEQYF. The chain has TRBV4-1 and TRBJ2-7; D perhaps matches TRBD1 (6 bases). Germline CDR1 MGHRA, CDR2 YSYEKL. V lost 5 bases and J 3 bases, leaving 11 bases between the germline ends. CDR3 length: 13 residues.

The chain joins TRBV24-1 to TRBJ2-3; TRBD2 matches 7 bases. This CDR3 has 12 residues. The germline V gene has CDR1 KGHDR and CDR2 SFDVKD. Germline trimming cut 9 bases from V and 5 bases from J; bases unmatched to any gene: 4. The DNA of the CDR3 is TGTGCCACCGCCGCGGGAGAAGATACGCAGTATTTT. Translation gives CATAAGEDTQYF.

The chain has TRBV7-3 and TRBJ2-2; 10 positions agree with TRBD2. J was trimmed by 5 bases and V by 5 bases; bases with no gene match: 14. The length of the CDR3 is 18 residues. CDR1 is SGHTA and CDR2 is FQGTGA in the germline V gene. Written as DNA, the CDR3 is TGTGCCAGCAGCGACCTGGGGCTAGCGGGGGCCCCAACCGGGGAGCTGTTTTTT. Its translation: CASSDLGLAGAPTGELFF.

The CDR3 loop reads CATLGYADRNYGYTF. The CDR3 coding sequence is TGTGCCACCCTAGGGTACGCGGACAGGAACTATGGCTACACCTTC. This chain links TRBV19 with TRBJ1-2; TRBD1 matches 7 bases. V dropped 10 bases and J dropped 2; count of bases not matched to a gene: 13. Germline assignment: CDR1 LNHDA and CDR2 SQIVND (reference sequence). The CDR3 spans 15 residues.

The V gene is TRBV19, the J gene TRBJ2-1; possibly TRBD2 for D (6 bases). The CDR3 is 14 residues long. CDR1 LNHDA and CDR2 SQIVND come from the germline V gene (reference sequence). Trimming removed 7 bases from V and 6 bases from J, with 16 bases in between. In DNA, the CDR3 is TGTGCCAGTACCCTGAAGACTAGATCCAATGAGCAGTTCTTC. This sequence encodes CASTLKTRSNEQFF.

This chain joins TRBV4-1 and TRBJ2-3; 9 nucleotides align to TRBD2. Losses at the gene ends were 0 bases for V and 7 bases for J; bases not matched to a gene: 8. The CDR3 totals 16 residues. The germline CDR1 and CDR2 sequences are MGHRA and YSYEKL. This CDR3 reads CASSQDPSGGRYTQYF. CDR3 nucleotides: TGCGCCAGCAGCCAAGATCCGAGCGGGGGGCGGTATACGCAGTATTTT.

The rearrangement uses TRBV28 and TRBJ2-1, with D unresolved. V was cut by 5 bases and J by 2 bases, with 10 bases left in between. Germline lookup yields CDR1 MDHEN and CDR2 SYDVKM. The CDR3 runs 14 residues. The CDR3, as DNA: TGTGCCAGCAGTCCCCCTACTACCTACAATGAGCAGTTCTTC. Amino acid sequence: CASSPPTTYNEQFF.

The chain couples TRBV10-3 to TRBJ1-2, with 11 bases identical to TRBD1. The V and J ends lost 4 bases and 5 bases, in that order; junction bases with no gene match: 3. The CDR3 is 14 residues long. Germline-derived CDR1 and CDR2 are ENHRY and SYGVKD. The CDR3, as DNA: TGTGCCATCAGTGGCGGGACAGGGGGTTATGGCTACACCTTC. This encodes CAISGGTGGYGYTF.

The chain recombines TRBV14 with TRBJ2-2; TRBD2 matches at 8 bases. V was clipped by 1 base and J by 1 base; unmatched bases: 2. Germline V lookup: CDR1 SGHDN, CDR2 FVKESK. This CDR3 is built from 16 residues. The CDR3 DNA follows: TGTGCCAGCAGCCAAGCGGGAGGGAGGAACACCGGGGAGCTGTTTTTT. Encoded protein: CASSQAGGRNTGELFF.

The CDR3 region has the DNA TGTGCCTGGAGTGTTCGACAGGCAGGATCACCCCTCCACTTT. Its protein product is CAWSVRQAGSPLHF. The J gene is TRBJ1-6, the V gene TRBV30, with D maybe TRBD1 (6 bases). Trimming pared 0 bases from V and 10 bases from J, leaving 13 bases between. CDR1 and CDR2 (germline): GTSNPN, SVGIG (reference sequence). The CDR3 totals 14 residues.

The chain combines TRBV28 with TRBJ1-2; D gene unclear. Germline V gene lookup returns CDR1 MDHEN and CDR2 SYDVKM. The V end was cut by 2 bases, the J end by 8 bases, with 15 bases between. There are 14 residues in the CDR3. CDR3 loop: CASSLDFGPRGYTF. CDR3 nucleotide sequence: TGTGCCAGCAGTTTAGATTTTGGCCCGAGGGGCTACACCTTC.

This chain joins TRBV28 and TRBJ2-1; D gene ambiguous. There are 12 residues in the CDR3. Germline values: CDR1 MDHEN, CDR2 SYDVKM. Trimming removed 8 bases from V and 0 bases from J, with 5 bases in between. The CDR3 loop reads CASLSSYNEQFF. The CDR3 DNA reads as TGTGCCAGCCTCAGCTCCTACAATGAGCAGTTCTTC.

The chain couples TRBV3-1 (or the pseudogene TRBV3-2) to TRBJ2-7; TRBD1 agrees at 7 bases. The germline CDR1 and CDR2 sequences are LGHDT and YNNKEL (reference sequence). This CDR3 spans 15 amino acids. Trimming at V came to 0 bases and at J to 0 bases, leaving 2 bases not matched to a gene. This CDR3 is CASSQDGDSSYEQYF. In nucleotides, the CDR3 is TGTGCCAGCAGCCAAGATGGGGACAGCTCCTACGAGCAGTACTTC.

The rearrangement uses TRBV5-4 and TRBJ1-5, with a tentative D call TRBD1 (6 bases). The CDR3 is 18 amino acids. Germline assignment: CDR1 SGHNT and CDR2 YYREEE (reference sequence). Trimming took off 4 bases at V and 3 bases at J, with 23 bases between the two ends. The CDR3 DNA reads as TGTGCCAGCAGCCTGAAATACCACCCGGACAGCGACAATCAGCCCCAGCATTTT. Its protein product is CASSLKYHPDSDNQPQHF.

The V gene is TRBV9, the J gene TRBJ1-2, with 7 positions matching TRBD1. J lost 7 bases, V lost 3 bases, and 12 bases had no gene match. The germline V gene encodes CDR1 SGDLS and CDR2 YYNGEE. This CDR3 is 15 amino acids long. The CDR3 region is CASSAETGAGAGYTF. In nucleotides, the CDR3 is TGTGCCAGCAGCGCGGAAACAGGGGCCGGTGCTGGCTACACCTTC.

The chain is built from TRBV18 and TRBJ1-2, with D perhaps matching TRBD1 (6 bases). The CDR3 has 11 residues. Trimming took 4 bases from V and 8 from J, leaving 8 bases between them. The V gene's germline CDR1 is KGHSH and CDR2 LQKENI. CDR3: CASSQTGGYTF. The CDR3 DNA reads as TGTGCCAGCTCACAGACAGGAGGCTACACCTTC.

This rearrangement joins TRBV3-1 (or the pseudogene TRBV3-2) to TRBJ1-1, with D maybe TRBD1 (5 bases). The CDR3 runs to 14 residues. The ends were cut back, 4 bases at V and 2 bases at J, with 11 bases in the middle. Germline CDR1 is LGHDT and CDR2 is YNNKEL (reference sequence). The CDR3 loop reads CASSPQVFNTEAFF. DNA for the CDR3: TGTGCCAGCAGCCCACAGGTTTTTAACACTGAAGCTTTCTTT.

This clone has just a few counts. CDR3 protein: CSVTTGLSGNQPQHF. In DNA form, the CDR3 reads TGCAGCGTAACCACAGGGCTCTCCGGCAATCAGCCCCAGCATTTT. The chain joins TRBV29-1 to TRBJ1-5; TRBD1 might be the D (6 bases). The CDR3 extends over 15 amino acids. Germline-derived CDR1 and CDR2 are SQVTM and ANQGSEA. V was shortened by 6 bases and J by 2 bases, with 17 bases between the two germline ends.

The CDR3 protein is CASSPVNQETQYF. The DNA for the CDR3 is TGTGCCAGCTCACCAGTTAACCAAGAGACCCAGTACTTC. The chain combines TRBV18 with TRBJ2-5; D is undetermined. Germline CDR1 is KGHSH and CDR2 is LQKENI. This CDR3 is 13 amino acids long. V shed 2 bases and J shed 0 bases, with 4 bases lying between them.

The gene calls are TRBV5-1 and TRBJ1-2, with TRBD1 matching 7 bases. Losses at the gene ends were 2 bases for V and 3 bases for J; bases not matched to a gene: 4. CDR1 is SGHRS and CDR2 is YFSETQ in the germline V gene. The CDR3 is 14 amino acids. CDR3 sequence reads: CASSFVDRDYGYTF. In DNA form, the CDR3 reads TGCGCCAGCAGCTTTGTTGACAGGGACTATGGCTACACCTTC.

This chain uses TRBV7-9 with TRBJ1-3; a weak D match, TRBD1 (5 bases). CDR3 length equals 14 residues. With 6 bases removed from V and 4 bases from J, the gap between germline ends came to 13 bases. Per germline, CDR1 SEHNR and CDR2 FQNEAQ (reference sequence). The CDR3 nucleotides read TGTGCCAGCAGACAGACAGTTTCGGGAAACACCATATATTTT. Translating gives CASRQTVSGNTIYF.

In DNA, the CDR3 is TGTGCCAGCAGTTCAGTACAGGGATCGAAGCAGTACTTC. It yields the protein CASSSVQGSKQYF. The chain joins TRBV28 to TRBJ2-7; D may be TRBD1 (6 bases). This CDR3 region has 13 residues. With 4 bases removed from V and 8 bases from J, the gap between germline ends came to 15 bases. Germline V gene sequence: CDR1 MDHEN, CDR2 SYDVKM.

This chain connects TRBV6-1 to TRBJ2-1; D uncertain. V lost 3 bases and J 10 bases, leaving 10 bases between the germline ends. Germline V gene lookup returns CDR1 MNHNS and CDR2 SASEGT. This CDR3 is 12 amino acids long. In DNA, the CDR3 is TGTGCCAGCAGTGATCTGGCCAGGGAGCAGTTCTTC. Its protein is CASSDLAREQFF.

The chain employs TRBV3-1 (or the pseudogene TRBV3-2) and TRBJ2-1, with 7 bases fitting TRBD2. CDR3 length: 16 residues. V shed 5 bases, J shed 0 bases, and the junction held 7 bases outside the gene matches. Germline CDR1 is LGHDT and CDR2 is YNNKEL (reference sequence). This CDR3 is CASSSGLESSYNEQFF. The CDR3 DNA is TGTGCCAGCAGCTCCGGACTAGAGAGCTCCTACAATGAGCAGTTCTTC.

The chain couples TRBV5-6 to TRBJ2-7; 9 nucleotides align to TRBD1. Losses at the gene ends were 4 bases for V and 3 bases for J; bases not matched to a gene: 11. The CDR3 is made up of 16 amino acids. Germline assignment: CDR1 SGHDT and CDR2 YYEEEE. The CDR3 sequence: CASSPFRDRDYYEQYF. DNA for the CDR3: TGTGCCAGCAGCCCGTTCCGGGACAGGGATTACTACGAGCAGTACTTC.